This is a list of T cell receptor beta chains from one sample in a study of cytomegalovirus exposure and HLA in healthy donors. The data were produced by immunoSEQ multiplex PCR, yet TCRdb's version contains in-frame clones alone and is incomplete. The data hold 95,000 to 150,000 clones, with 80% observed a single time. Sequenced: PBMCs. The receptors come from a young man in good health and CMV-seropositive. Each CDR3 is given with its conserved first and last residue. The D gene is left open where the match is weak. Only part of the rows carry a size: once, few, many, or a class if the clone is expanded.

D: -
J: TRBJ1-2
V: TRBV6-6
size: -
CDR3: CASRRAQGMVYGYTF
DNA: TGTGCCAGCAGACGAGCCCAGGGGATGGTCTATGGCTACACCTTC

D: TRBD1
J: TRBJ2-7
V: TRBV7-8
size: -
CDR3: CASSSGQGDEQYF
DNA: TGTGCCAGCAGCTCGGGACAGGGGGACGAGCAGTACTTC

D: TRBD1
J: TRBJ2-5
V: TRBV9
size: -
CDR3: CASSVTGVETQYF
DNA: TGTGCCAGCAGCGTAACAGGGGTAGAGACCCAGTACTTC

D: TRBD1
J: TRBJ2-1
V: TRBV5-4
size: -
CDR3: CASSRDRGGVDEQFF
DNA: TGTGCCAGCAGCCGTGACAGGGGTGGTGTGGATGAGCAGTTCTTC

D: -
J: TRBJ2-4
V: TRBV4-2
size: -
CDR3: CASSHGGGAKNIQYF
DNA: TGTGCCAGCAGCCACGGTGGCGGAGCCAAAAACATTCAGTACTTC

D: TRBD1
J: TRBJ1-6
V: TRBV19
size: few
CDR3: CASRKVGQEFGSYNSPLHF
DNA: TGTGCCAGTAGAAAGGTGGGACAGGAGTTCGGCTCCTATAATTCACCCCTCCACTTT

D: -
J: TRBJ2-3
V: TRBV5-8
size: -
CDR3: CASSQARIIGDTQYF
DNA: TGTGCCAGCAGCCAGGCCCGGATTATTGGGGATACGCAGTATTTT

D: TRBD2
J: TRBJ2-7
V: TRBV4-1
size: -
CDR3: CASSQKRSSGRYEQYF
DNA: TGCGCCAGCAGCCAGAAGAGGTCTAGCGGCCGCTACGAGCAGTACTTC

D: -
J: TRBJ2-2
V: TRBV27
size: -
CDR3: CASSPYTGELFF
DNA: TGTGCCAGCAGTCCGTACACCGGGGAGCTGTTTTTT

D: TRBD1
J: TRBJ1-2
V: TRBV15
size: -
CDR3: CATSRDNSPGGKRYGYTF
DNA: TGTGCCACCAGCAGAGACAACTCTCCAGGGGGCAAACGATATGGCTACACCTTC

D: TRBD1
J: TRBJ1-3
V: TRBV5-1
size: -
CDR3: CASSWDRGNTIYF
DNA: TGCGCCAGCAGCTGGGACAGGGGGAACACCATATATTTT

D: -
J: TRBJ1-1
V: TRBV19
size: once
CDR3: CASSIRRTGNTEAFF
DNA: TGTGCCAGTAGTATACGGAGGACGGGGAACACTGAAGCTTTCTTT

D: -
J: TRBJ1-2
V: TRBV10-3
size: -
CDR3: CAISDGRGYYGYTF
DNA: TGTGCCATCAGTGATGGCAGGGGATACTATGGCTACACCTTC

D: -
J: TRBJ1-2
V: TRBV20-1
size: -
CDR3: CSARTDYGYTF
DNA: TGCAGTGCACGGACAGACTATGGCTACACCTTC

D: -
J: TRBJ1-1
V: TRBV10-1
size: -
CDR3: CASRRGSNTEAFF
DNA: TGCGCCAGCAGGCGGGGCAGTAACACTGAAGCTTTCTTT

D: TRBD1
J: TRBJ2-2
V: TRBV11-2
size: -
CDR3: CASSARDRGPGELFF
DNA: TGTGCCAGCAGCGCTAGGGACAGGGGACCCGGGGAGCTGTTTTTT

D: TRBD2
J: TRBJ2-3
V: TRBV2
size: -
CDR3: CASRTGTSGGLPDTQYF
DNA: TGTGCCAGCCGTACGGGGACTAGCGGGGGGTTGCCAGATACGCAGTATTTT

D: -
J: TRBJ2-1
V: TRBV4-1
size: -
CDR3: CASSQAGRDNEQFF
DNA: TGCGCCAGCAGCCAGGCTGGCAGGGACAATGAGCAGTTCTTC

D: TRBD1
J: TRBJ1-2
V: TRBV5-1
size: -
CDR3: CASSLDFRDRVRGYTF
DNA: TGCGCCAGCAGCTTGGATTTCCGGGACAGGGTTCGCGGCTACACCTTC

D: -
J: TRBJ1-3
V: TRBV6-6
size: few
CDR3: CASSGQPFSGNTIYF
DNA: TGTGCCAGCAGCGGACAGCCTTTCTCTGGAAACACCATATATTTT

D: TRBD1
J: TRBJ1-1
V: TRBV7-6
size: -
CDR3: CASSLGQGNTEAFF
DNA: TGTGCCAGCAGCCTAGGACAGGGAAACACTGAAGCTTTCTTT

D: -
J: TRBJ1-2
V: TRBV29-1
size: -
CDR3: CSVRFSRVYGYTF
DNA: TGCAGCGTTCGGTTCTCCAGGGTGTATGGCTACACCTTC

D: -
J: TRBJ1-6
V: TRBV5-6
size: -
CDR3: CASSGPRRSPLHF
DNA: TGTGCCAGCAGCGGGCCCCGGCGTTCACCCCTCCACTTT

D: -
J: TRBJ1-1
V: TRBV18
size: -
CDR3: CASSPGPGEGTEAFF
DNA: TGTGCCAGCTCACCGGGGCCGGGGGAGGGCACTGAAGCTTTCTTT

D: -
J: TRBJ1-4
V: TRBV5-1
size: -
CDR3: CASSEGGEEKLFF
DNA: TGCGCCAGCAGTGAAGGGGGAGAAGAAAAACTGTTTTTT

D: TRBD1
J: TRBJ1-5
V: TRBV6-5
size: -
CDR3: CASSRGTGRSQPQHF
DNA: TGTGCCAGCAGCCGAGGGACAGGGAGAAGCCAGCCCCAGCATTTT

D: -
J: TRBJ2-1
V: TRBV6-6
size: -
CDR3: CASSTSFGGEQFF
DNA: TGTGCCAGCAGTACATCCTTCGGAGGCGAGCAGTTCTTC

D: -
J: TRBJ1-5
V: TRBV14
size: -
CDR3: CASSHGLGQPQHF
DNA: TGTGCCAGCAGCCATGGGCTTGGGCAGCCCCAGCATTTT

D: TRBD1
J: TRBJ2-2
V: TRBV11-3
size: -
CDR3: CASSSLDRGFTGELFF
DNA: TGTGCCAGCAGCTCCCTGGACAGGGGCTTCACCGGGGAGCTGTTTTTT

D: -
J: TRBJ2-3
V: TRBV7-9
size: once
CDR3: CASSQFPGHHTDTQYF
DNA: TGTGCCAGCAGCCAATTTCCGGGACATCACACAGATACGCAGTATTTT

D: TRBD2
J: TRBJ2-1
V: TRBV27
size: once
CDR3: CASSLGASGGNEQFF
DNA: TGTGCCAGCAGCCTGGGGGCTAGCGGGGGCAATGAGCAGTTCTTC

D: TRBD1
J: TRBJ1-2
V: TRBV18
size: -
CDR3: CASSPRPQGEDGYTF
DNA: TGTGCCAGCTCACCACGACCCCAGGGGGAAGACGGCTACACCTTC

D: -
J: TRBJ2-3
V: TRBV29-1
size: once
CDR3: CSVEDRANWDTQYF
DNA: TGCAGCGTTGAGGACAGAGCGAATTGGGATACGCAGTATTTT

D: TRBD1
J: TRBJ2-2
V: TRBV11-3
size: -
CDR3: CASSNRDRGTGELFF
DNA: TGTGCCAGCAGCAACCGGGACAGGGGAACCGGGGAGCTGTTTTTT

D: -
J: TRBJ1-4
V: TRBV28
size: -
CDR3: CASSLRGFNEKLFF
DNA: TGTGCCAGCAGTTTACGCGGATTTAATGAAAAACTGTTTTTT

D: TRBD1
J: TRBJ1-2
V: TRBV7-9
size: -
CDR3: CASSPDRDGYTF
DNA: TGTGCCAGCAGCCCAGACAGGGACGGCTACACCTTC

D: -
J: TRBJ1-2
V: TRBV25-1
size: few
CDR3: CASRDHGQHGYTF
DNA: TGTGCCAGCAGAGACCACGGACAGCATGGCTACACCTTC

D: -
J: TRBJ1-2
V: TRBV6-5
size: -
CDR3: CASSYGQSSYGYTF
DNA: TGTGCCAGCAGTTACGGGCAGAGCTCTTATGGCTACACCTTC

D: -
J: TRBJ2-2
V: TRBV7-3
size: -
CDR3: CASSTGPNTGELFF
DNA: TGTGCCAGCAGCACAGGGCCGAACACCGGGGAGCTGTTTTTT

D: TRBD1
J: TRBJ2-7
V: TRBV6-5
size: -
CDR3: CASSYRQGVQYF
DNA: TGTGCCAGCAGTTATCGACAGGGGGTTCAGTACTTC

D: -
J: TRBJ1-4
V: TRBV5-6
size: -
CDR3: CASSRPRVLGGEKLFF
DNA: TGTGCCAGCAGCCGCCCCCGGGTTTTAGGCGGCGAAAAACTGTTTTTT

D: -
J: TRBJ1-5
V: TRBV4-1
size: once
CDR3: CASSPRAGSNQPQHF
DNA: TGCGCCAGCAGCCCCCGCGCGGGGAGCAATCAGCCCCAGCATTTT

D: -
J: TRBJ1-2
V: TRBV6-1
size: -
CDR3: CASNRTPPWVYGYTF
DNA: TGTGCCAGCAACAGGACACCGCCGTGGGTCTATGGCTACACCTTC

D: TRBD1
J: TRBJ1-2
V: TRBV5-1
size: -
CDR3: CASSWTGDVYTF
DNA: TGCGCCAGCAGCTGGACAGGGGATGTCTACACCTTC

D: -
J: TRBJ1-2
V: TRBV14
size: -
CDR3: CASSQDSYGYTF
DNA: TGTGCCAGCAGCCAAGACAGCTATGGCTACACCTTC

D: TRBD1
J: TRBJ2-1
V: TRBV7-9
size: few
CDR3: CSSSLNGRGLGNEQFF
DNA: TGTTCCAGCAGCTTAAATGGCAGGGGGCTAGGTAATGAGCAGTTCTTC

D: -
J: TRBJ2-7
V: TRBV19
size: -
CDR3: CASSMGAPYEQYF
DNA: TGTGCCAGTAGTATGGGAGCACCCTACGAGCAGTACTTC

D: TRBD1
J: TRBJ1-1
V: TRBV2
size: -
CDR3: CASSEGQGLNTEAFF
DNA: TGTGCCAGCAGTGAGGGACAGGGACTGAACACTGAAGCTTTCTTT

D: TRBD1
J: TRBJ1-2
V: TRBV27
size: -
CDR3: CASSLMGQGLYGYTF
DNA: TGTGCCAGCAGTTTAATGGGACAGGGACTCTATGGCTACACCTTC

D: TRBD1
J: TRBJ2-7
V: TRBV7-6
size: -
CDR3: CASTPGGQGTPRYEQYF
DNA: TGTGCCAGCACCCCCGGGGGACAGGGAACCCCGAGGTACGAGCAGTACTTC

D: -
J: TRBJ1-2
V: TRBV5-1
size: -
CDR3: CASSGQAGRGHYGYTF
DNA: TGCGCCAGCAGCGGCCAGGCAGGGCGGGGCCACTATGGCTACACCTTC

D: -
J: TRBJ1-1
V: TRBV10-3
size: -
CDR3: CAISVDSSNTEAFF
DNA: TGTGCCATCAGTGTTGACTCCTCGAACACTGAAGCTTTCTTT

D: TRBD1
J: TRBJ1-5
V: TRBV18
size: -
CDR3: CASSKGTDPNQPQHF
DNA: TGTGCCAGCTCCAAAGGGACAGATCCTAATCAGCCCCAGCATTTT